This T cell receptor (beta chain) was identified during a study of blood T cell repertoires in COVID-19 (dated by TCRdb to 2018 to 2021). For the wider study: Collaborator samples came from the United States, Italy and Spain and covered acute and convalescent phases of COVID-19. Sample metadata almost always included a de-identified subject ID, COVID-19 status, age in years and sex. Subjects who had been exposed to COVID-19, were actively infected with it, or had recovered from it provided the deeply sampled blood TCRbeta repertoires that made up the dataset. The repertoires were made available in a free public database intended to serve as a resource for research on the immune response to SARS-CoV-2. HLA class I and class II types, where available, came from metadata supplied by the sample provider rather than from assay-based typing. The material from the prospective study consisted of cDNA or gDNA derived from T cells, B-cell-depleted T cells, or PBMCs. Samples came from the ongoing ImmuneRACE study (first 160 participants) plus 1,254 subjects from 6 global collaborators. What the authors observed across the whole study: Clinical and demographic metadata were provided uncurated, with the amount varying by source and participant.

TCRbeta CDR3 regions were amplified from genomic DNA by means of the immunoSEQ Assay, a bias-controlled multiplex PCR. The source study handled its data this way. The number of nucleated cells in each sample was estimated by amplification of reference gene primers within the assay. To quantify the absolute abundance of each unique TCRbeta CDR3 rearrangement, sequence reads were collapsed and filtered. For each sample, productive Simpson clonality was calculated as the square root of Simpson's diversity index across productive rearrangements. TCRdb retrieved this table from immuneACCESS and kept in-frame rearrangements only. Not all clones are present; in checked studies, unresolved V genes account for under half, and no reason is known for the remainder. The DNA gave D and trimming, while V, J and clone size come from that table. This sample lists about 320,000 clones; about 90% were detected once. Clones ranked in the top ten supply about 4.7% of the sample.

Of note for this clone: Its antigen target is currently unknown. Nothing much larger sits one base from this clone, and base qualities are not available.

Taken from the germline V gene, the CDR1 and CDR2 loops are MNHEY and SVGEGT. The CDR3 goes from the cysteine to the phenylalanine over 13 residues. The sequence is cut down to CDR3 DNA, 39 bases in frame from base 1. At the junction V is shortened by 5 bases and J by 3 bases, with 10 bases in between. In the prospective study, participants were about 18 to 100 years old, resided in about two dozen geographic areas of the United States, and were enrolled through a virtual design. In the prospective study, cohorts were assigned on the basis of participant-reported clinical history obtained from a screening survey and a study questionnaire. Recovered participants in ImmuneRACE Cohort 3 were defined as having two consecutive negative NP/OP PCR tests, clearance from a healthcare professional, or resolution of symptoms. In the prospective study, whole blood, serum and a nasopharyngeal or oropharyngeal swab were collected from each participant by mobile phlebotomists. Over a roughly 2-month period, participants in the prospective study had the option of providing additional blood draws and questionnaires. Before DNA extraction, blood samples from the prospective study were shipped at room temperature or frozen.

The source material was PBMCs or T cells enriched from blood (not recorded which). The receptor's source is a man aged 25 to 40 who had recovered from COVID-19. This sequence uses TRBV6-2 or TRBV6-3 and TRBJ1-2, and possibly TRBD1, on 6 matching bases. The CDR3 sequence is CASSKQGHYGYTF. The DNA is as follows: TGTGCCAGCAGTAAACAGGGCCACTATGGCTACACCTTC.